The subject of this entry is one TCR beta chain. The data were obtained in a study of control samples from healthy donors and cancer patients. Here immunoSEQ multiplex PCR was the method, and the copy in TCRdb shows in-frame clones only, minus some. The repertoire consists of about 120,000 clones, with about 89% occurring once and the leading ten covering just under 3%. The receptor was isolated from a man aged 60 to 69 in good health. Specimen: blood.

CDR3 loop: CASSPLGTGGRGETQYF. CDR3 nucleotides: TGTGCCAGCAGTCCTCTCGGGACAGGGGGCCGAGGGGAGACCCAGTACTTC. The chain has TRBV27 and TRBJ2-5, with TRBD1 matching over 12 bases. This CDR3 is 17 amino acids long. Germline V lookup: CDR1 MNHEY, CDR2 SMNVEV (reference sequence). V was pared by 5 bases and J by 5 bases, with 12 bases of the junction left unmatched.